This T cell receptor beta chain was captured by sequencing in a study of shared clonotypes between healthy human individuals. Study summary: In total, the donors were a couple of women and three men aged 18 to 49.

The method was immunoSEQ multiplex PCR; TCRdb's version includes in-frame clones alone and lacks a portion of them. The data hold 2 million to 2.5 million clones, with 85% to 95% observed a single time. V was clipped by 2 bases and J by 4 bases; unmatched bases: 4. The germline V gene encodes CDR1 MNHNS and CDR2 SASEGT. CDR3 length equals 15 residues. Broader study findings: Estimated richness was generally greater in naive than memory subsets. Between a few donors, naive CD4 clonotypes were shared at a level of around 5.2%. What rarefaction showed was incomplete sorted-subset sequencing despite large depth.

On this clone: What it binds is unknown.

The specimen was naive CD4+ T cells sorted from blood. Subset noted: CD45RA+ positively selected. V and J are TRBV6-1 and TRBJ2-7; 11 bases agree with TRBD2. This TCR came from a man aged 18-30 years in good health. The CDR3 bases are TGTGCCAGCAGTGAACCTAGCGGGAGGACGTACGAGCAGTACTTC. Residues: CASSEPSGRTYEQYF.